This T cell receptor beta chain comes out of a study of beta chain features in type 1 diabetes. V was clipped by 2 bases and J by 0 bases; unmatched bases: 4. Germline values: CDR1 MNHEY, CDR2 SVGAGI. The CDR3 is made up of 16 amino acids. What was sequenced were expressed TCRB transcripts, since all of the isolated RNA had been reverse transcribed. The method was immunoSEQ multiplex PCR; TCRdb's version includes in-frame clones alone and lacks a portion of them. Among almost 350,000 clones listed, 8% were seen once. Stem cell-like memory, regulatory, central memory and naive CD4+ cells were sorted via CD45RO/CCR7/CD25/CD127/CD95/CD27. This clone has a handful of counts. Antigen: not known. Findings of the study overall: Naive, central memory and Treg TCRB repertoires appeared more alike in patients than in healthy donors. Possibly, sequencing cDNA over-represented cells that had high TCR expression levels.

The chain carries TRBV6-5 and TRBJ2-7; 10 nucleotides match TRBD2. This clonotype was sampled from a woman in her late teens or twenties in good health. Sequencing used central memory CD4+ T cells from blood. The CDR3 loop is CASSYQSGRASYEQYF. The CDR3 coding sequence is TGTGCCAGCAGTTACCAGAGCGGGAGGGCCTCCTACGAGCAGTACTTC.